Listed below are T cell receptor beta chains from one sample, sequenced in a study of cytomegalovirus exposure and HLA in healthy donors. Sequencing used immunoSEQ multiplex PCR; TCRdb keeps in-frame clones, though not all of them. The sample lists about 160,000 clones, 70% occurring once. The sample taken for sequencing was PBMCs. These TCRs come from a man aged 18 to 29 in good health and CMV-seropositive. The CDR3 runs from the conserved cysteine through the conserved F or W. The order of the fields is clone size, D gene, V gene, CDR3 length, J gene, CDR3 DNA, CDR3 protein. The D gene is left open where the match is weak. Clone size is shown for a subset of rows, as once, few, many or a class of expanded clone.

few	.	TRBV5-1	15	TRBJ1-5	TGCGCCAGCAGCTTGGCCGGAGGGCCGAATCAGCCCCAGCATTTT	CASSLAGGPNQPQHF
.	.	TRBV2	19	TRBJ1-2	TGTGCCAGCAGTGAAGCGCTCGTAGGGGGATTAAGGAGGAACTATGGCTACACCTTC	CASSEALVGGLRRNYGYTF
.	.	TRBV7-9	13	TRBJ1-1	TGTGCCAGCAGCTTGACTCCGAACACTGAAGCTTTCTTT	CASSLTPNTEAFF
.	.	TRBV14	14	TRBJ2-5	TGTGCCAGCAGCCAACTACAGGGCGAAGAGACCCAGTACTTC	CASSQLQGEETQYF
.	.	TRBV7-9	12	TRBJ1-1	TGTGCCAGCAGCTTACAAGGGGGTGAAGCTTTCTTT	CASSLQGGEAFF
.	.	TRBV29-1	14	TRBJ2-2	TGCAGCGGCGCTACAGGGCACGACACCGGGGAGCTGTTTTTT	CSGATGHDTGELFF
.	TRBD1	TRBV28	13	TRBJ1-2	TGTGCCAGCAGTTTAGGAAACAGGGGTGGCTACACCTTC	CASSLGNRGGYTF
.	TRBD1	TRBV6-5	14	TRBJ1-1	TGTGCCAGCAGTTATACAGGGGCAGGCGGTGAAGCTTTCTTT	CASSYTGAGGEAFF
.	TRBD2	TRBV25-1	17	TRBJ2-2	TGTGCCAGCAGTGACCCACTAGCGGGGGGGAACACCGGGGAGCTGTTTTTT	CASSDPLAGGNTGELFF
.	TRBD1	TRBV18	16	TRBJ2-3	TGTGCCAGCTCACCACCGACTGGGACAGGGGAAGATACGCAGTATTTT	CASSPPTGTGEDTQYF
.	.	TRBV15	16	TRBJ1-2	TGTGCCACCAGCAGCCCTGGGGGCAGGGGAAGGAGAGGCTACACCTTC	CATSSPGGRGRRGYTF
.	TRBD1	TRBV4-1	16	TRBJ1-2	TGCGCCAGCAGCCACCTCCTTGACAGGGCGGGTGGAGGCTACACCTTC	CASSHLLDRAGGGYTF
.	.	TRBV15	15	TRBJ2-1	TGTGCCACCAGCAGGCGACTAGGAGCCTACAATGAGCAGTTCTTC	CATSRRLGAYNEQFF
.	TRBD1	TRBV6-5	12	TRBJ1-1	TGTGCCAGCAGTTACTCGACAGGGAATGCTTTCTTT	CASSYSTGNAFF
.	TRBD1	TRBV19	17	TRBJ1-1	TGTGCCAGTAGGACAGGGGCATCGAGGGGTATGAACACTGAAGCTTTCTTT	CASRTGASRGMNTEAFF
once	.	TRBV6-1	17	TRBJ2-1	TGTGCCAGCAGTGATTCCTCCCGGGGTAGCTCCTACAATGAGCAGTTCTTC	CASSDSSRGSSYNEQFF
.	TRBD1	TRBV6-1	12	TRBJ1-2	TGTGCCAGCAAGGACAGGGACTATGGCTACACCTTC	CASKDRDYGYTF
.	.	TRBV28	15	TRBJ1-2	TGTGCCAGCAGTCCGGCTCGAGGGGGGGGATATGGCTACACCTTC	CASSPARGGGYGYTF
.	TRBD1	TRBV11-2	18	TRBJ2-6	TGTGCCAGCAGCTTAGGGACAGGAGGACTTGCTGGGGCCAACGTCCTGACTTTC	CASSLGTGGLAGANVLTF
.	TRBD1	TRBV7-9	15	TRBJ1-2	TGTGCCAGCAGCGGGGTAGGACAGGGGGTCGTTGGCTACACCTTC	CASSGVGQGVVGYTF
once	.	TRBV15	15	TRBJ1-1	TGTGCCACCAGCAGAGAGAACAACATGAACACTGAAGCTTTCTTT	CATSRENNMNTEAFF
once	TRBD1	TRBV5-1	15	TRBJ1-6	TGCGCCAGCAGCCTGGGTGGGGACAGAAATTCACCCCTCCACTTT	CASSLGGDRNSPLHF
.	TRBD1	TRBV29-1	13	TRBJ1-1	TGCAGCGCCCGAGGGACAGGGGGGGCGGAAGCTTTCTTT	CSARGTGGAEAFF
.	TRBD2	TRBV9	15	TRBJ2-1	TGTGCCAGCAGCGTGGGACTAGCGGGGGGCTATGAGCAGTTCTTC	CASSVGLAGGYEQFF
.	.	TRBV2	14	TRBJ1-1	TGTGCCAGCAGCAGGGATAGGGGGAACACTGAAGCTTTCTTT	CASSRDRGNTEAFF
.	.	TRBV6-5	14	TRBJ1-1	TGTGCCAGCAGTTACTCGCAGGGTAGCACTGAAGCTTTCTTT	CASSYSQGSTEAFF
.	.	TRBV11-2	15	TRBJ1-2	TGTGCCAGCAGCTTAGCGGCGGGAGCTAACTATGGCTACACCTTC	CASSLAAGANYGYTF
few	.	TRBV25-1	12	TRBJ1-1	TGTGCCAGCCTCGGGGTGGCGGCTGAAGCTTTCTTT	CASLGVAAEAFF
.	TRBD1	TRBV6-5	14	TRBJ1-5	TGTGCCAGCAGTCGGACAGGGAGCAATCAGCCCCAGCATTTT	CASSRTGSNQPQHF
.	.	TRBV28	15	TRBJ2-2	TGTGCCAGCAGTTTGGCGGAGAGAATAACCGGGGAGCTGTTTTTT	CASSLAERITGELFF